This T cell receptor beta chain was sequenced in a study of control samples from healthy donors and cancer patients. Only in-frame clones appear in the TCRdb table, and some are missing; sequencing was by immunoSEQ multiplex PCR. The sample records about 75,000 clones, 94% being singletons. The V and J ends lost 6 bases and 6 bases respectively, with 8 bases between them. Per the germline V gene, CDR1 is SNHLY and CDR2 is FYNNEI. CDR3 length: 11 amino acids. The chain joins TRBV2 to TRBJ1-1; D gene uncertain. This TCR was recovered from a woman between 40 and 55 years old in good health. The specimen sequenced was blood. Here the CDR3 DNA reads TGTGCCAGCAGGGGCGGCGCTGAAGCTTTCTTT. It is translated as CASRGGAEAFF.